This T cell receptor (beta chain) was identified during a study of neurological immune-mediated disorders (dated by TCRdb to between 2019 and 2020). In the study overall: Among the roughly 35 multiple sclerosis patients, around 31 had relapsing-remitting MS and 3 had secondary progressive MS. The 90 to 110 TCR-beta libraries included longitudinal samples, technical triplicates and paired sorted CD4+ and CD8+ T-cell subsets alongside PBMC samples. Of the roughly 68 subjects in the cohort, around 14 were HAM/TSP patients, about 34 were multiple sclerosis patients, and 20 were healthy controls. The study compared peripheral blood TCR-beta repertoires of HTLV-I-associated myelopathy (HAM/TSP) patients, multiple sclerosis patients and healthy controls using UMI-based sequencing.

cDNA was synthesized by template-switch 5'RACE using a primer carrying a 10-nucleotide random unique molecular identifier by which each TCR transcript was tagged. Each sequencing run produced over 190 million TCR-beta sequences covering 15-18 subjects. Total RNA was extracted with the RNeasy kit. The KAPA Real-time Library Amplification kit was used to amplify TCR-beta VDJ regions with primers for the TCR constant region and the 5'RACE anchor. Sample indexes and Illumina adaptors were added in a first PCR, after which library yield was increased in a second PCR. After Ampure bead purification, the TCR product of roughly 650 bp was size-selected on a 2% E-gel SizeSelection system. Before pooling, library quality was checked on a Bioanalyzer, concentration was measured with Qubit, and libraries were quantified with the Kapa Library Quantification kit. Paired-end 2 x 150 bp sequencing of the libraries was performed on an Illumina HiSeq 2500. To increase sequence diversity, roughly 24-31% phiX was spiked into each library pool. Processing in the source paper ran as follows. The UMI-based MiGEC pipeline processed quality-filtered reads and removed over 80% of raw TCR sequences during error correction. VDJ genes were aligned to IMGT germline references, and each clonotype was defined by a unique CDR3 amino acid sequence together with V-J genes. VDJtools evaluated clonal expansion, Shannon diversity and CDR3 relatedness (CalcPairwiseDistances, ClusterSamples); CLCbio workbench built phylogenetic trees. Expanded clones were defined as having at least 8 unique UMIs, based on coefficient-of-variation modelling across technical triplicates. Using fastp at Q25 and MiXCR, TCRdb reprocessed the public reads and kept productive beta chains. When rows share a CDR3 protein, they turn into one entry using the most common DNA and genes. The authors' filters were not applied to this entry. Recorded for this sample are 66,000 or so distinct CDR3 sequences; around 3.7% of them occurred a single time. The ten largest make up approximately 3.5% of the sample.

CDR1 and CDR2 (SGHRS, YFSETQ) derive from the germline V gene. V is cut by 4 bases and J by 8 bases, and the space between the germline ends is 22 bases. Inclusive of the bounding cysteine and phenylalanine, the CDR3 is 16 residues long. The retained sequence is limited to the CDR3, 48 bases, with the frame set at the first base. Libraries from unsorted PBMCs were made from 2 million PBMCs kept in RNAlater at -80 degrees C until RNA extraction. Multiple sclerosis patients were enrolled in a US clinical protocol evaluating disease progression by magnetic resonance imaging. Peripheral blood was subjected to Ficoll-Hypaque density gradient centrifugation to isolate PBMCs, which were then cryopreserved in liquid nitrogen. Broad study findings and their caveats: Repertoires from 18 of 34 MS patients were grouped by phylogenetic analysis into a cluster of related CDR3 sequences, suggesting a possible repertoire-level signature. TCR clonal expansion was highest in HAM/TSP patients and lowest in MS patients, with MS patients falling below even healthy controls. No clinical or MRI features were associated with the MS cluster, and the authors said that larger cohorts are needed. No identical CDR3 amino acid sequences were found to be shared among expanded clones across subjects, suggesting that TCR-beta repertoires were private in all groups.

This clonotype was recorded many times. Its antigen is still unknown. No much larger clone is present one base from it, and per-base qualities are unavailable. The specimen was PBMCs. The chain employs TRBV5-1 and TRBJ2-1, with TRBD2 perhaps the D gene, on 6 matching bases. This clonotype originated in a man in his forties or fifties with multiple sclerosis. CDR3 loop: CASSPLGGGVADEQFF. The nucleotides read TGCGCCAGCAGCCCGTTGGGAGGTGGAGTGGCGGATGAGCAGTTCTTC.